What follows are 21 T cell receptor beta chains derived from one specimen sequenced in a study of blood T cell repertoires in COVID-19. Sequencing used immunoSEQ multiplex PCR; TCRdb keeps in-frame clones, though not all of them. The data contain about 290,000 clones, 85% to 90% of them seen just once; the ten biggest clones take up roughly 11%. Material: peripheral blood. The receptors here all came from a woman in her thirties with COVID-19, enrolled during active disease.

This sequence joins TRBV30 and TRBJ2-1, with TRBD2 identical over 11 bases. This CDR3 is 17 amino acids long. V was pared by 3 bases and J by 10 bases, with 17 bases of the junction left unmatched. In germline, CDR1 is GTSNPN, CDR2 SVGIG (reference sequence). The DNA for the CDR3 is TGTGCCTGGAGGGTTTGGCCTATAGCGGGGGGGGCAGGCGAGCAGTTCTTC. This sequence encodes CAWRVWPIAGGAGEQFF. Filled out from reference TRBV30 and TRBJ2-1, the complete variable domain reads SQTIHQWPATLVQPVGSPLSLECTVEGTSNPNLYWYRQAAGRGLQLLFYSVGIGQISSEVPQNLSASRPQDRQFILSSKKLLLSDSGFYLCAWRVWPIAGGAGEQFFGPGTRLTVL.

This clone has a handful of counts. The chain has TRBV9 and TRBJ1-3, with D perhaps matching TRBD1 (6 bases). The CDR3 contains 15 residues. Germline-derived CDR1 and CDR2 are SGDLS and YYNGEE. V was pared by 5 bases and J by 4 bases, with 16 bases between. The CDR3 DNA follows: TGTGCCAGCAGTCCTACAGGGTTCGCGGGAAACACCATATATTTT. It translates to CASSPTGFAGNTIYF.

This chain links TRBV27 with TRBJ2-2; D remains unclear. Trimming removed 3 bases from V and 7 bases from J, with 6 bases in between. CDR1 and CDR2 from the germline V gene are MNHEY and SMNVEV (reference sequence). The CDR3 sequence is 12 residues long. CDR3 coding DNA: TGTGCCAGCAGTTTCATCGGCGGGGAGCTGTTTTTT. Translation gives CASSFIGGELFF.

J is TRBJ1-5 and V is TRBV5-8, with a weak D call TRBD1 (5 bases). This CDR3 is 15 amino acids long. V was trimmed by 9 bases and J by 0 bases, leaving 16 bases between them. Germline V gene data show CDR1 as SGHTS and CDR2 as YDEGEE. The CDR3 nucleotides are TGTGCCACCGGGGCGGGATTCAATAGCAATCAGCCCCAGCATTTT. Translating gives CATGAGFNSNQPQHF. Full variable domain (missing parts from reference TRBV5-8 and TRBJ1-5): EAGVTQSPTHLIKTRGQQATLRCSPISGHTSVYWYQQALGLGLQFLLWYDEGEERNRGNFPPRFSGRQFPNYSSELNVNALELEDSALYLCATGAGFNSNQPQHFGDGTRLSIL.

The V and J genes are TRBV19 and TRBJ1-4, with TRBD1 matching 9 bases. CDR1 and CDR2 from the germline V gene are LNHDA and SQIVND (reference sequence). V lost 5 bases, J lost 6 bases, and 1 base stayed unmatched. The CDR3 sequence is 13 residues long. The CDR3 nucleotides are TGTGCCAGTAGTCGGGACAGGGATGAAAAACTGTTTTTT. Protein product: CASSRDRDEKLFF.

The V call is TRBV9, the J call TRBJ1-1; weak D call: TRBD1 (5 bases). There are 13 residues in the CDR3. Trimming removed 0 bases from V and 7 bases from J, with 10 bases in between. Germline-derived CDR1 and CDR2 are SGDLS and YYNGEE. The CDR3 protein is CASSVDQGSEAFF. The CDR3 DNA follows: TGTGCCAGCAGCGTAGATCAGGGAAGTGAAGCTTTCTTT.

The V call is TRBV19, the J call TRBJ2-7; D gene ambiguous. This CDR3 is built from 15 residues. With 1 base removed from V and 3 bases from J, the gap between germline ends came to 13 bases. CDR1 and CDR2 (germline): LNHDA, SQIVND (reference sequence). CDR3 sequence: CASSIGNAYYYEQYF. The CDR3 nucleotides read TGTGCCAGTAGTATAGGGAACGCCTACTACTACGAGCAGTACTTC.

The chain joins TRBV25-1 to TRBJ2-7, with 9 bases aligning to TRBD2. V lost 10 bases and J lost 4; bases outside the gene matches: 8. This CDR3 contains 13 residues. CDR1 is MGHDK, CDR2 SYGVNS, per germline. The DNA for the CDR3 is TGTGCCAAAAAGCGGGGGGCGCCGTACGAGCAGTACTTC. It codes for CAKKRGAPYEQYF.

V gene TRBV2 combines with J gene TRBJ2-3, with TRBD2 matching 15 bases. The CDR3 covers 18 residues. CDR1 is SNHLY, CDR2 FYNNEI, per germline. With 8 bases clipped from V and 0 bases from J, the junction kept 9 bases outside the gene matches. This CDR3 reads CASRDGTSGGLSTDTQYF. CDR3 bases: TGTGCCAGCCGCGACGGGACTAGCGGGGGGTTGAGCACAGATACGCAGTATTTT.

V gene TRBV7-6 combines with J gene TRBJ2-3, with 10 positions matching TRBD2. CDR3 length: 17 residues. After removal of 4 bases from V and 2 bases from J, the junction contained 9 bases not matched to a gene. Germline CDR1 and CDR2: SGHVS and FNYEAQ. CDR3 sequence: CASSSRTSGGITDTQYF. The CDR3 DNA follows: TGTGCCAGCAGCTCCCGGACTAGCGGAGGTATCACAGATACGCAGTATTTT.

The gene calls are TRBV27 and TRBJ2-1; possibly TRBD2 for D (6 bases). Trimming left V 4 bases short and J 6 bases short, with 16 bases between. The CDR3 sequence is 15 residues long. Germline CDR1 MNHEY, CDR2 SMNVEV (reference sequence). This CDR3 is CASSSPGLATNEQFF. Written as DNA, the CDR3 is TGTGCCAGCAGTTCCCCGGGACTGGCAACCAATGAGCAGTTCTTC.

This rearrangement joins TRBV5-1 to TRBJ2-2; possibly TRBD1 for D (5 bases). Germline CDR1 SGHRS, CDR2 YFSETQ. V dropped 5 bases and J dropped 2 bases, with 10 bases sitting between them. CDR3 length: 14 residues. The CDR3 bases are TGCGCCAGCAGACCTGACAGAAACACCGGGGAGCTGTTTTTT. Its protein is CASRPDRNTGELFF.

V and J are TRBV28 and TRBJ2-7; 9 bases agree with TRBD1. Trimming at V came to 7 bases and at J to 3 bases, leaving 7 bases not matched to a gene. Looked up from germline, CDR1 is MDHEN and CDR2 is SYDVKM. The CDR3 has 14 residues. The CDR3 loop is CASNPGQGLYEQYF. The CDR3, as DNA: TGTGCCAGCAACCCGGGACAGGGTCTCTACGAGCAGTACTTC.

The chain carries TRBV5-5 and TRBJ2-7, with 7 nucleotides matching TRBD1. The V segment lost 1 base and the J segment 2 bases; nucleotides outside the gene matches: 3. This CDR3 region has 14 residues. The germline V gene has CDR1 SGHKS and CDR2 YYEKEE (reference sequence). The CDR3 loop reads CASSLWQGAYEQYF. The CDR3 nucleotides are TGTGCCAGCAGCTTGTGGCAGGGGGCCTACGAGCAGTACTTC.

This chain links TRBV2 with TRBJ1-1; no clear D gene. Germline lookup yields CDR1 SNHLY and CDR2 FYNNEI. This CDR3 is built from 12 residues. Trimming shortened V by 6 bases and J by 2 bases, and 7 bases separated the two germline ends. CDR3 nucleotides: TGTGCCAGCAGCGCGATAAACACTGAAGCTTTCTTT. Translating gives CASSAINTEAFF.

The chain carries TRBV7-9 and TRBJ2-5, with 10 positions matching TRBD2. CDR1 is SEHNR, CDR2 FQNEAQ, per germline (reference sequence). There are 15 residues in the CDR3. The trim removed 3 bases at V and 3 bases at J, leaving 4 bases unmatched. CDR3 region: CASSFMSGGEETQYF. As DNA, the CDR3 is TGTGCCAGCAGCTTTATGAGCGGGGGGGAAGAGACCCAGTACTTC.

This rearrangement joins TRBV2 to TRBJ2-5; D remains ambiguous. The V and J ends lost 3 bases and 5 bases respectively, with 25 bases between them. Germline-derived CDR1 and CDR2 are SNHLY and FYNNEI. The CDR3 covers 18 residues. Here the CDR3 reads CASSESLYEESVSETQYF. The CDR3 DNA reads TGTGCCAGCAGTGAGTCTTTGTACGAGGAATCGGTTAGTGAGACCCAGTACTTC.

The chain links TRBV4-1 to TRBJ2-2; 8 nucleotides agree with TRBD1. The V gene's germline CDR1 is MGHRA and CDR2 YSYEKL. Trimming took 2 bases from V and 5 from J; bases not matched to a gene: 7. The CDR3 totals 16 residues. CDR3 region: CASSQPLRQGTGELFF. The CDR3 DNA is TGCGCCAGCAGCCAACCTCTACGACAGGGGACCGGGGAGCTGTTTTTT.

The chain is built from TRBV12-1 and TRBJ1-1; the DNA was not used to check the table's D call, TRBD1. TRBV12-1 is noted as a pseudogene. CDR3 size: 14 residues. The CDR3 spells CASSVDRGHTEAFF. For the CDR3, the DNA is TGTGCCAGCAGCGTAGACAGGGGGCACACTGAAGCTTTCTTT.

The CDR3 spells CASSLVGLWGTEAFF. The DNA of the CDR3 is TGTGCCAGCAGCTTAGTGGGGCTCTGGGGCACTGAAGCTTTCTTT. The gene calls are TRBV7-9 and TRBJ1-1, with D possibly matching TRBD1 (5 bases). CDR1 and CDR2 (germline): SEHNR, FQNEAQ (reference sequence). Trimming took off 1 base at V and 4 bases at J, with 13 bases between the two ends. The CDR3 covers 15 residues.

Here the CDR3 reads CASGASGYNEQFF. CDR3 bases: TGTGCCAGCGGGGCTAGCGGCTACAATGAGCAGTTCTTC. V is TRBV7-9 and J is TRBJ2-1, with 7 bases matching TRBD2. The CDR3 extends over 13 amino acids. J gave up 3 bases and V 8 bases, and 4 bases lay outside the gene matches. Germline V gives CDR1 SEHNR, CDR2 FQNEAQ (reference sequence).